This TCR beta chain was sequenced in a study of T cell clonality in common variable immunodeficiency. Trimming took 5 bases from V and 0 from J; bases not matched to a gene: 3. The CDR3 is made up of 15 amino acids. This clone came up many times. The read stops 3 residues short of the end of the CDR3; the missing end is completed from the germline J gene. Measured with immunoSEQ multiplex PCR; TCRdb has only the in-frame clones, and not every one. The sample presents approximately 40,000 clones, none singletons. Sequenced sample: peripheral blood mononuclear cells. This receptor was obtained from a person aged 18 to 70 in good health. This chain connects TRBV12-3 or TRBV12-4 to TRBJ2-7, with 11 bases aligning to TRBD1. The CDR3 protein is CASSMGTGGSYEQYF. The sequenced part of the CDR3 DNA is TGTGCCAGCAGTATGGGGACAGGGGGCTCCTACGAG.